The 3 T cell receptor beta chains presented below share a single source sample, sequenced in a study of human T cells and chemical hapten exposure. TCRdb reprocessed the RACE reads via MiXCR and lists one record per CDR3 protein. Here the sample spans around 120,000 distinct CDR3 sequences, about 13% being singletons. This sample's time point: pre-sensitization, week 0. As to treatment: therapeutic diphenylcyclopropenone sensitization with weekly scalp DPC. The source material was whole blood, sampled in connection with sensitization to the hapten diphenylcyclopropenone (DPC). The source of these receptors is a woman aged 18-30 years with alopecia areata. Some clones in this sample may be carry-over from other donors' samples.

This clonotype came up a few times. Germline is not matched at one junction end, which may reflect a read error. The gene calls are TRBV7-9 and TRBJ2-7; 8 nucleotides match TRBD2. Germline V gene data show CDR1 as SEHNR and CDR2 as FQNEAQ (reference sequence). CDR3 size: 12 residues. CDR3 in amino acids: CASSLGRGDSHF. The CDR3 DNA is TGTGCCAGCAGCTTAGGGCGGGGGGACTCGCACTTC.

The chain employs TRBV3-1 and TRBJ1-1, with D possibly TRBD1 on 5 matching bases. Germline loops: CDR1 LGHDT, CDR2 YNNKEL (reference sequence). There are 14 residues in the CDR3. Trimming pared 6 bases from V and 1 base from J, leaving 12 bases between. The CDR3 DNA reads TGTGCCAGCAGGCCAGGGCAGGGGAACACTGAAGCTTTCTTT. Protein product: CASRPGQGNTEAFF.

This clonotype appeared a few times. CDR3 loop: CASSLLRDRGREYGYTF. The DNA for the CDR3 is TGTGCCAGCAGCTTATTAAGGGACAGGGGGCGCGAATATGGCTACACCTTC. J is TRBJ1-2 and V is TRBV7-8; 12 bases are shared with TRBD1. V gave up 2 bases and J gave up 5 bases; unmatched junction bases: 9. Germline values: CDR1 SGHVS, CDR2 FQNEAQ. The CDR3 runs 17 residues. The full variable domain, its missing parts supplied by reference TRBV7-8 and TRBJ1-2, is GAGVSQSPRYKVAKRGQDVALRCDPISGHVSLFWYQQALGQGPEFLTYFQNEAQLDKSGLPSDRFFAERPEGSVSTLKIQRTQQEDSAVYLCASSLLRDRGREYGYTFGSGTRLTVV.